The rows below give T cell receptor beta chains drawn from one sample of a study of identifying expanded T cells in peripheral blood. The repertoire was sequenced with immunoSEQ multiplex PCR; TCRdb's copy has only in-frame clones and lacks some. The table has 70,000 to 95,000 clones, 85% to 90% seen once. Sequencing was performed on blood. These receptor sequences come from a person aged 18-70 years in good health. CDR3s include the opening cysteine and the closing phenylalanine or tryptophan. The order of the fields is V gene, J gene, CDR3 protein.

V gene: TRBV7-7
J gene: TRBJ2-7
CDR3 protein: CASSLAGGYEQYF

V gene: TRBV14
J gene: TRBJ1-6
CDR3 protein: CASSSRLRGTNSPLHF

V gene: TRBV19
J gene: TRBJ1-2
CDR3 protein: CASRGGDYGYTF

V gene: TRBV11-2
J gene: TRBJ2-1
CDR3 protein: CASSLSGRMNNEQFF

V gene: TRBV7-3
J gene: TRBJ2-1
CDR3 protein: CASSFGSSGHNEQFF

V gene: TRBV30
J gene: TRBJ1-5
CDR3 protein: CAWSVRDLPAQPQHF

V gene: TRBV19
J gene: TRBJ2-7
CDR3 protein: CASSQRDRSYEQYF

V gene: TRBV5-6
J gene: TRBJ2-1
CDR3 protein: CASSPTYDRYNEQFF

V gene: TRBV11-2
J gene: TRBJ2-2
CDR3 protein: CASSSGQVLTGELFF

V gene: TRBV4-2
J gene: TRBJ2-1
CDR3 protein: CASSQDHSGNEQFF

V gene: TRBV29-1
J gene: TRBJ2-6
CDR3 protein: CSAQAAGANVLTF

V gene: TRBV2
J gene: TRBJ1-5
CDR3 protein: CASNSRTQRYQPQHF

V gene: TRBV27
J gene: TRBJ2-4
CDR3 protein: CASSPIGTSGSGIQYF

V gene: TRBV7-3
J gene: TRBJ2-1
CDR3 protein: CASSWGLAGGRDNEQFF